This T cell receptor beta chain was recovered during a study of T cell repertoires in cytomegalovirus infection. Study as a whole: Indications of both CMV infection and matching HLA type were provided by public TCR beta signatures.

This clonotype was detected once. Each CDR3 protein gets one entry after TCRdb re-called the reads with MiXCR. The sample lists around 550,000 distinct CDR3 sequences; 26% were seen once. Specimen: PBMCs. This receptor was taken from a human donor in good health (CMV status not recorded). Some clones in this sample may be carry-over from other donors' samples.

CDR3 DNA sequence: TGTGCCAGCAGCTTGGCCGGTGGCTTTATGGTTCAGTACTTC. It specifies CASSLAGGFMVQYF. J is TRBJ2-4 and V is TRBV5-6; D ambiguous. CDR3 size: 14 residues. V shed 0 bases and J shed 11 bases, with 15 bases lying between them. Germline V CDR1 and CDR2: SGHDT, YYEEEE.